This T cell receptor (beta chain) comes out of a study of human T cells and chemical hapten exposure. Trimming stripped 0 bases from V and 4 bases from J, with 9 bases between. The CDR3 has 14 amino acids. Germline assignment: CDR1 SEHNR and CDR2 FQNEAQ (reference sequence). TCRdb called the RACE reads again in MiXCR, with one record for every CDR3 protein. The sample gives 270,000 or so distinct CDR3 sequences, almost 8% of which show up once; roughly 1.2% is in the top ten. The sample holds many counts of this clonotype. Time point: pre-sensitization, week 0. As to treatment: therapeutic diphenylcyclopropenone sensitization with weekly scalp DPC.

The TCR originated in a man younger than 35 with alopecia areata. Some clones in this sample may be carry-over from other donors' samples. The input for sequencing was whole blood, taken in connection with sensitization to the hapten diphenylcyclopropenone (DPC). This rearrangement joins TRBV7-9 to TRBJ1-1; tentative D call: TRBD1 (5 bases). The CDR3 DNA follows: TGTGCCAGCAGCTTAGCGATCAGGGCCACTGAAGCTTTCTTT. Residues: CASSLAIRATEAFF.